This is a list of T cell receptor beta chains from one sample in a study of T cells in localized non-small cell lung cancer. Produced via immunoSEQ multiplex PCR; TCRdb's table is partial and in-frame only. The sample carries under 12,000 clones, approximately 90% recorded once. The sample consisted of peripheral blood, taken before any cancer treatment. The receptors derive from a male donor at least 60 years old with stage III lung adenocarcinoma. CDR3s include the opening cysteine and the closing phenylalanine or tryptophan. D genes are given only for firm matches. A clone size is listed for some rows: how often the clone was seen (once, few, many), or a class if it is expanded.

V gene	J gene	clone size	D gene	CDR3 DNA	CDR3 protein
TRBV6-1	TRBJ2-7	-	TRBD2	TGTGCCAGCAGTGAAGCCATGACTAGCAGGTTGTACTTC	CASSEAMTSRLYF
TRBV19	TRBJ2-5	-	-	TGTGCCACCGGAGTAGGACTACAAGAGACCCAGTACTTC	CATGVGLQETQYF
TRBV27	TRBJ2-1	few	TRBD2	TGTGCCAGCACGCTGTATGCTCCCGGGACTAGCGGGAGTCGAAGCTCCTACAATGAGCAGTTCTTC	CASTLYAPGTSGSRSSYNEQFF
TRBV5-4	TRBJ2-7	once	TRBD1	TGTGCCAGCAGCTCGCGGGCAGGGGGCATCTACGAGCAGTACTTC	CASSSRAGGIYEQYF
TRBV5-1	TRBJ2-7	-	-	TGCGCCAGCAGCTTAGCAGCAGGGTCCGCCTACGAGCAGTACTTC	CASSLAAGSAYEQYF
TRBV7-2	TRBJ2-1	-	TRBD2	TGTGCCAGCAGCGTGAAAAGGGGACTAGCGGGAGATAGGAACAATGAGCAGTTCTTC	CASSVKRGLAGDRNNEQFF
TRBV2	TRBJ1-1	-	-	TGTGCCAGCAGTGAGCGACAGGCCCGTACTGAAGCTTTCTTT	CASSERQARTEAFF
TRBV9	TRBJ2-5	-	-	TGTGCCAGCAGCCCCCGGGTGGGCGGGACCCAGTACTTC	CASSPRVGGTQYF
TRBV7-8	TRBJ2-2	-	-	TGTGCCAGCAGCTTACTGCAGCTCCTCACCGGGGAGCTGTTTTTT	CASSLLQLLTGELFF
TRBV30	TRBJ2-3	once	-	TGTGCCTGGAGACCGGTGGGGGAAACCACAGATACGCAGTATTTT	CAWRPVGETTDTQYF
TRBV20-1	TRBJ2-7	once	-	TGCAGTTCATACGGGGGTTCCGAGCAGTACTTC	CSSYGGSEQYF
TRBV6-5	TRBJ2-7	-	TRBD1	TGTGCCAGCAGTTATATGGGACAGGGGGCTAGGGCCGAGCAGTACTTC	CASSYMGQGARAEQYF
TRBV7-2	TRBJ2-3	-	TRBD1	TGTGCCAGCAGCTCTCGACAGGGTAGAGATACGCAGTATTTT	CASSSRQGRDTQYF
TRBV10-3	TRBJ2-3	-	TRBD2	TGTGCCATCAGCCGCGGGACTAGCGGGAGCACAGATACGCAGTATTTT	CAISRGTSGSTDTQYF
TRBV28	TRBJ2-1	once	-	TGTGCCAGCAGTCCCCTCCCGGGCCTGCAGTTCTTC	CASSPLPGLQFF
TRBV7-2	TRBJ2-1	-	TRBD1	TGTGCCAGCAGCTTAGAGGGGACAGGAAATGAGCAGTTCTTC	CASSLEGTGNEQFF
TRBV4-1	TRBJ2-1	-	TRBD2	TGCGCCAGCAGCCAACTCAGCGGGAGGGCCAACGAGCAGTTCTTC	CASSQLSGRANEQFF
TRBV6-1	TRBJ1-4	once	-	TGTGCCAGCAGTGTCGGAACGAATGAAAAACTGTTTTTT	CASSVGTNEKLFF
TRBV27	TRBJ2-4	-	-	TGTGCCAGCAGTGAAGGGGAGGTCAAAAACATTCAGTACTTC	CASSEGEVKNIQYF
TRBV5-4	TRBJ2-5	-	-	TGTGCCAGCGGAGGGGACCAAGAGACCCAGTACTTC	CASGGDQETQYF
TRBV6-1	TRBJ2-7	-	-	TGTGCCAGCAGTGTATTTAGTACTCAAGAGCAGTACTTC	CASSVFSTQEQYF
TRBV28	TRBJ1-1	-	TRBD1	TGTGCCAGCAGAGAGACAGGGCTGAAAGCTTTCTTT	CASRETGLKAFF
TRBV13	TRBJ2-1	-	TRBD2	TGTGCCAGCAGCTCCTGGGGGTCGGCGGGGGGCAATGAGCAGTTCTTC	CASSSWGSAGGNEQFF
TRBV29-1	TRBJ1-1	-	-	TGCAGCGGCCTCCGAGTAAGTGAAGCTTTCTTT	CSGLRVSEAFF
TRBV5-6	TRBJ2-5	-	-	TGTGCCAGCAGCCCCCACCCTTTAGACAGCCAAGAGACCCAGTACTTC	CASSPHPLDSQETQYF
TRBV6-1	TRBJ2-3	-	TRBD2	TGTGCCAGCAGTGAGTTCTTGGGTCTAGCGGGCACAGATACGCAGTATTTT	CASSEFLGLAGTDTQYF
TRBV18	TRBJ2-3	once	-	TGTGCCAGCTCACCGCCGGGACAAAGCACAGATACGCAGTATTTT	CASSPPGQSTDTQYF
TRBV18	TRBJ2-4	-	TRBD2	TGTGCCAGCTCACCACCGGAGGCGGGAGGGATCAAAAACATTCAGTACTTC	CASSPPEAGGIKNIQYF
TRBV5-1	TRBJ2-1	-	-	TGCGCCAGCAGCCTCCTTGGCGGCAGCCCGATCGGCAATGAGCAGTTCTTC	CASSLLGGSPIGNEQFF
TRBV5-8	TRBJ2-7	-	-	TGTGCCACCCAGGACCGACCCTACGAGCAGTACTTC	CATQDRPYEQYF
TRBV2	TRBJ2-1	-	TRBD2	TGTGCCAGCAGTGGCAGCGGGGGGGCCAATGAGCAGTTCTTC	CASSGSGGANEQFF
TRBV30	TRBJ1-1	-	-	TGTGCCTGGAACAGGCAGAACACTGAAGCTTTCTTT	CAWNRQNTEAFF
TRBV6-4	TRBJ2-1	once	-	TGTGCCAGCAGTCCCACCTGGAGGAGCTACAATGAGCAGTTCTTC	CASSPTWRSYNEQFF
TRBV6-1	TRBJ2-3	once	-	TGTGCCAGCAGTGACCAAACCTCGAAGATCACAGATACGCAGTATTTT	CASSDQTSKITDTQYF
TRBV7-2	TRBJ2-1	-	TRBD1	TGTGCCAGCAGCTTAAGTCAGGACAGGGTCAGTGAGCAGTTCTTC	CASSLSQDRVSEQFF
TRBV6-1	TRBJ2-3	-	-	TGTGCCAGCAGTGAAATCGGAGAACGAGATACGCAGTATTTT	CASSEIGERDTQYF
TRBV5-5	TRBJ2-7	-	TRBD2	TGTGCCAGCAGCCTTAGCGGGGCTAGCTCCTACGAGCAGTACTTC	CASSLSGASSYEQYF
TRBV27	TRBJ1-2	-	TRBD1	TGTGCCAGCAGTCGACAGCGACAGGGGGCAGACTACACCTTC	CASSRQRQGADYTF
TRBV6-5	TRBJ1-3	-	-	TGTGCCAGCAGTTACCTAGGGGCCATATATTTT	CASSYLGAIYF
TRBV2	TRBJ2-3	-	-	TGTGCCAGCAACCCGGCCCGAGCCGCCGCGCAGTATTTT	CASNPARAAAQYF
TRBV5-6	TRBJ1-4	once	-	TGTGCCAGCAGCTTGGACAGGAGATTTGATAATGAAAAACTGTTTTTT	CASSLDRRFDNEKLFF